This T cell receptor (beta chain) was found in a study of blood T cell repertoires in COVID-19. Overall study: Italy, Spain and the United States were the sources of the convalescent and acute COVID-19 samples. PBMCs, B-cell-depleted T cells, or T cells provided the cDNA or gDNA that made up the material.

Methods used by the authors: Reference gene primer amplification yielded estimated nucleated cell counts. Sequenced by immunoSEQ multiplex PCR; TCRdb stores in-frame clones only, minus some. The V and J calls and the clone size are those of that table, but D and trimming were determined from the DNA. This table holds 270,000 or so clones, around nine tenths found once. This receptor was taken from a man aged 35 to 55 with acute or convalescent COVID-19. Sequenced sample: peripheral blood.

As DNA, the CDR3 is TGTGCCAGCAGTTCCTACCCTTTCGACGAGCAGTACTTC. Protein: CASSSYPFDEQYF. This rearrangement joins TRBV27 to TRBJ2-7; D gene ambiguous. V was pared by 4 bases and J by 5 bases, with 12 bases between. The CDR3 is 13 amino acids. The V gene's germline CDR1 is MNHEY and CDR2 SMNVEV (reference sequence).